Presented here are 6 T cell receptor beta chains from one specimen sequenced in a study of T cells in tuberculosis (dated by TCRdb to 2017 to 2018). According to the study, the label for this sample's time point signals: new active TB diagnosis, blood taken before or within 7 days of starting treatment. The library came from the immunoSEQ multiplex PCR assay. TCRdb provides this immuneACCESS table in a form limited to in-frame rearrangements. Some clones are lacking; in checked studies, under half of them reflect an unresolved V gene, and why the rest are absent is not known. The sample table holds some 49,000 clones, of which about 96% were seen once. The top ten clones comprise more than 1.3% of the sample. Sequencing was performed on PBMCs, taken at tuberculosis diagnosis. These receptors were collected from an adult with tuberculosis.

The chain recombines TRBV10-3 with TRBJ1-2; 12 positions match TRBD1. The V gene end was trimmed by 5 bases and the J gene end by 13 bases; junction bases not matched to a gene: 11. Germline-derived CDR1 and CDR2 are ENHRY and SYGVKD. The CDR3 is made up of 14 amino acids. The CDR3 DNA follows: TGTGCCATCAGTATAAACCGGGACAGGGGGCTAATCACCTTC. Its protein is CAISINRDRGLITF.

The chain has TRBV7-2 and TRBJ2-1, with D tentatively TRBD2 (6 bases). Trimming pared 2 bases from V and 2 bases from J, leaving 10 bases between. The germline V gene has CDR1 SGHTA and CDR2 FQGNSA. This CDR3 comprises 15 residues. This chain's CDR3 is CASSLSRGTYNEQFF. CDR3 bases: TGTGCCAGCAGCTTATCGCGCGGGACCTACAATGAGCAGTTCTTC.

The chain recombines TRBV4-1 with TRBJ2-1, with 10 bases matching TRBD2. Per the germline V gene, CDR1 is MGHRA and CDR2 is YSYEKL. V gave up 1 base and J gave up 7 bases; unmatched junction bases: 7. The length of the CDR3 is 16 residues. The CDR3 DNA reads TGCGCCAGCAGCCAAGTTGGGACTAGCGACTGGAATGAGCAGTTCTTC. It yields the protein CASSQVGTSDWNEQFF.

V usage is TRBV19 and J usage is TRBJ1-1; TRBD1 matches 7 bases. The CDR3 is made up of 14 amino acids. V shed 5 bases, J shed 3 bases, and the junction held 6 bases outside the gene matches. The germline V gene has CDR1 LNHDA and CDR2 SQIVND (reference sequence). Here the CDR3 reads CASSLTGVDTEAFF. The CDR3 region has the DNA TGTGCCAGTAGTTTAACAGGGGTGGACACTGAAGCTTTCTTT.

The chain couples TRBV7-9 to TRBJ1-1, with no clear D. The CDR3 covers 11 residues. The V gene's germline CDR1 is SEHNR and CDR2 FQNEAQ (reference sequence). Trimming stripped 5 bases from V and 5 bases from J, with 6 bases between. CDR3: CASSPGTEAFF. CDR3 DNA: TGTGCCAGCAGCCCGGGGACTGAAGCTTTCTTT.

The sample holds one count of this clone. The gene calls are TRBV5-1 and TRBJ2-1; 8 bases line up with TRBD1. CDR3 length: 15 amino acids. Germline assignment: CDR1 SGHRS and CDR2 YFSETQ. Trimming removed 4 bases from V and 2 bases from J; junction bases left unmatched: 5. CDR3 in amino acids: CASSDQGAPYNEQFF. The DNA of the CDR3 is TGCGCCAGCAGCGATCAGGGGGCGCCCTACAATGAGCAGTTCTTC.